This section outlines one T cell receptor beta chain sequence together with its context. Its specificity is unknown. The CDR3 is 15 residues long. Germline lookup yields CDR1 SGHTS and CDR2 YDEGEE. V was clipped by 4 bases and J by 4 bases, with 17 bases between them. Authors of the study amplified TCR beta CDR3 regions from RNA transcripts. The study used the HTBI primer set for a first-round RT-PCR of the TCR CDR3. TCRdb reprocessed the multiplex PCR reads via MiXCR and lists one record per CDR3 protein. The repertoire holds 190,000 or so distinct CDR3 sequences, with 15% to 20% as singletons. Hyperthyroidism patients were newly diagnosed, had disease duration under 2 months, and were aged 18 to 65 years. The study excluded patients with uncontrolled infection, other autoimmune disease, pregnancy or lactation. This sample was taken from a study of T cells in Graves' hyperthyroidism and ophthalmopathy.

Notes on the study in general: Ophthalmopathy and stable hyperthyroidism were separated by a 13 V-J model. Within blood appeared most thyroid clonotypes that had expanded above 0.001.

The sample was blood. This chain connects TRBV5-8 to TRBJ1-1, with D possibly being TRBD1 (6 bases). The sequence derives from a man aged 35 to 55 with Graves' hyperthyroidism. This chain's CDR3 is CASSGFVGAGTEAFF. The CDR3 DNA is TGTGCCAGCAGCGGATTCGTGGGGGCTGGCACTGAAGCTTTCTTT.